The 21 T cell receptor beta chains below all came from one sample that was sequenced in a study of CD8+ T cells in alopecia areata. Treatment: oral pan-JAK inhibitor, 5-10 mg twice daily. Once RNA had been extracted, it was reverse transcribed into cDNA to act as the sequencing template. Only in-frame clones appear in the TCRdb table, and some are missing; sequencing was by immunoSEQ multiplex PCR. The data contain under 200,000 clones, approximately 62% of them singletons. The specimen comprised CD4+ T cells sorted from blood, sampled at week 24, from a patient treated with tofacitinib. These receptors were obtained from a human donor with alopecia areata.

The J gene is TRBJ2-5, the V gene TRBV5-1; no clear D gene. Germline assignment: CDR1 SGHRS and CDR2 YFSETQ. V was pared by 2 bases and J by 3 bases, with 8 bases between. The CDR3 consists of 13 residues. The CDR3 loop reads CASSFGSKETQYF. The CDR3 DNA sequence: TGCGCCAGCAGCTTTGGCAGTAAAGAGACCCAGTACTTC.

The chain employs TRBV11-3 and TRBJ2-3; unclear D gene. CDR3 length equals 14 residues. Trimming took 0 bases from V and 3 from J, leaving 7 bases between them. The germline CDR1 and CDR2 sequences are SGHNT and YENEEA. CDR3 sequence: CASSLDYGTDTQYF. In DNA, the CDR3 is TGTGCCAGCAGCTTAGACTATGGGACAGATACGCAGTATTTT.

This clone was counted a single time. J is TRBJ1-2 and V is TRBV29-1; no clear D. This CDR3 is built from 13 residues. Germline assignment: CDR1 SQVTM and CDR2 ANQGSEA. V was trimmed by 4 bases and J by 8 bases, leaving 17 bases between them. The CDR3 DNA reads TGCAGCGTTGCCATGACGTGGGCAGTGGGCTACACCTTC. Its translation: CSVAMTWAVGYTF.

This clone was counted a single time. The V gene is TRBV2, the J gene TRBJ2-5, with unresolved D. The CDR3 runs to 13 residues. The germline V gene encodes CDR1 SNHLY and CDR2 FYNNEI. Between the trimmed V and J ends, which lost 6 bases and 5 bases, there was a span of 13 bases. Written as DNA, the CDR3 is TGTGCCAGCAGGAGAACCCCGCGCGAGACCCAGTACTTC. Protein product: CASRRTPRETQYF.

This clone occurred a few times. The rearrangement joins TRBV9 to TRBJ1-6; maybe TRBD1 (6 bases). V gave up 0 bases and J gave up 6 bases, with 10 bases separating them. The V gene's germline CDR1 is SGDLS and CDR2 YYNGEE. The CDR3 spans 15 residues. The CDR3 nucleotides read TGTGCCAGCAGCGTAGGGGGGCGAGGTAATTCACCCCTCCACTTT. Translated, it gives CASSVGGRGNSPLHF.

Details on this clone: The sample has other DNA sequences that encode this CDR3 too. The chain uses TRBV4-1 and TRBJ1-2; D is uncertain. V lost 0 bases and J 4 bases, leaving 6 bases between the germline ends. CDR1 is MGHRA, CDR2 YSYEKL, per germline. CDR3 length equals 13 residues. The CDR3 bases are TGCGCCAGCAGCCAAGATCCGATCTATGGCTACACCTTC. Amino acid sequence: CASSQDPIYGYTF.

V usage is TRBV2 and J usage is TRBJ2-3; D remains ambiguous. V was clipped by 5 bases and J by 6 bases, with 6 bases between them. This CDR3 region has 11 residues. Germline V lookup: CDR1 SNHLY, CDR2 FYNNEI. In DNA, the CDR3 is TGTGCCAGCAGTCCCCCGGATACGCAGTATTTT. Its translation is CASSPPDTQYF. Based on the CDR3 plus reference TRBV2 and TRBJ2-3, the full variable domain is EPEVTQTPSHQVTQMGQEVILRCVPISNHLYFYWYRQILGQKVEFLVSFYNNEISEKSEIFDDQFSVERPDGSNFTLKIRSTKLEDSAMYFCASSPPDTQYFGPGTRLTVL.

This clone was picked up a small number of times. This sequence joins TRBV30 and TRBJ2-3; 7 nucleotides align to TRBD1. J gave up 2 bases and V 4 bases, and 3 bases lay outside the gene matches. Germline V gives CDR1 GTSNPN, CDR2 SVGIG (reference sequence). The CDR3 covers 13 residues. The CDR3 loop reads CAWTGQSTDTQYF. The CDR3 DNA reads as TGTGCCTGGACGGGACAGTCCACAGATACGCAGTATTTT.

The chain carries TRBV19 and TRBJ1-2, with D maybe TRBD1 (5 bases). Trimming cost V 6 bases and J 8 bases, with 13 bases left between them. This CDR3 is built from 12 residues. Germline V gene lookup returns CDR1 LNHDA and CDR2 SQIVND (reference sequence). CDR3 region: CASRRGLGGYTF. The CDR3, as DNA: TGTGCCAGTAGAAGGGGCCTCGGGGGCTACACCTTC.

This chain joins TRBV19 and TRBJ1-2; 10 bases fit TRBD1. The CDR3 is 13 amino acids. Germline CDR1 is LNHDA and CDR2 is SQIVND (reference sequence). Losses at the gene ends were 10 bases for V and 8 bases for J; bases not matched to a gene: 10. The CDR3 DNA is TGTGCCACAGGAACCGGACAGGGGGTAGGCTACACCTTC. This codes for CATGTGQGVGYTF. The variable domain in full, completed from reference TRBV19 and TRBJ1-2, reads DGGITQSPKYLFRKEGQNVTLSCEQNLNHDAMYWYRQDPGQGLRLIYYSQIVNDFQKGDIAEGYSVSREKKESFPLTVTSAQKNPTAFYLCATGTGQGVGYTFGSGTRLTVV.

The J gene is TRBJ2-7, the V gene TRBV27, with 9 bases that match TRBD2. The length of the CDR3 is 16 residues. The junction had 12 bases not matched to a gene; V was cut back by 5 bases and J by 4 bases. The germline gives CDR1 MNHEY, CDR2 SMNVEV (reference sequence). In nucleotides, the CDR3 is TGTGCCAGCAGTCCTCGCGGGGGGGAACCCTCATACGAGCAGTACTTC. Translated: CASSPRGGEPSYEQYF.

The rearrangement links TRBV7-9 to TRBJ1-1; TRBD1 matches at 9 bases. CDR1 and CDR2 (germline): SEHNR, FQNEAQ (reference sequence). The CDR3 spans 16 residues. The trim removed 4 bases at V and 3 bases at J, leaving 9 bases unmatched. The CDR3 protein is CASSSPTGGRDTEAFF. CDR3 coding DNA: TGTGCCAGCAGCTCTCCGACAGGGGGTCGGGACACTGAAGCTTTCTTT.

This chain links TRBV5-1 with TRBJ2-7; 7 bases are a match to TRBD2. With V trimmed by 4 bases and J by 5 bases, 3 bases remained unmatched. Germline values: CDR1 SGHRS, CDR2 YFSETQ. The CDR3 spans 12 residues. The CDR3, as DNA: TGCGCCAGCAGCCCCGGACTAGACGAGCAGTACTTC. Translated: CASSPGLDEQYF.

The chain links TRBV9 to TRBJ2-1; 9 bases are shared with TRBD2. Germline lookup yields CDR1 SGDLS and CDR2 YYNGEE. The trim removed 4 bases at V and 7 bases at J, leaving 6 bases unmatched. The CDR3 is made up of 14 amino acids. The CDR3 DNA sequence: TGTGCCAGCAGCAGGCTAGCGGGGATTAATGAGCAGTTCTTC. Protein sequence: CASSRLAGINEQFF. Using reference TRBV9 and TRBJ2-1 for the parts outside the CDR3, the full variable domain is DSGVTQTPKHLITATGQRVTLRCSPRSGDLSVYWYQQSLDQGLQFLIQYYNGEERAKGNILERFSAQQFPDLHSELNLSSLELGDSALYFCASSRLAGINEQFFGPGTRLTVL.

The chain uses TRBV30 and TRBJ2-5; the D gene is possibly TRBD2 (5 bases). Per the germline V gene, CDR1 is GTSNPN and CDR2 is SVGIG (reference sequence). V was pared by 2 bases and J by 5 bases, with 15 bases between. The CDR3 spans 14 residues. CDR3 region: CAWSTGKGVETQYF. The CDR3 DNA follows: TGTGCCTGGAGTACGGGAAAAGGTGTCGAGACCCAGTACTTC. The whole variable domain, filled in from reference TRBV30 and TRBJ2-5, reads SQTIHQWPATLVQPVGSPLSLECTVEGTSNPNLYWYRQAAGRGLQLLFYSVGIGQISSEVPQNLSASRPQDRQFILSSKKLLLSDSGFYLCAWSTGKGVETQYFGPGTRLLVL.

CDR3 nucleotides: TGTGCCAGCAGTGAAGAGGGGAACACTGAAGCTTTCTTT. Translation: CASSEEGNTEAFF. This chain uses TRBV25-1 with TRBJ1-1; D not certain. The CDR3 contains 13 residues. The ends were cut back, 2 bases at V and 1 base at J, with 5 bases in the middle. Germline values: CDR1 MGHDK, CDR2 SYGVNS.

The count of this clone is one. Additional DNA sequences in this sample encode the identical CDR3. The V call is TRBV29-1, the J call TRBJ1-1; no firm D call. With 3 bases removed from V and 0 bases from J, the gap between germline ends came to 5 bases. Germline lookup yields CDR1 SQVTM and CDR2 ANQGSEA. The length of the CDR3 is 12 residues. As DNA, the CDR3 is TGCAGCGTTGAGGGGATGAACACTGAAGCTTTCTTT. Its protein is CSVEGMNTEAFF.

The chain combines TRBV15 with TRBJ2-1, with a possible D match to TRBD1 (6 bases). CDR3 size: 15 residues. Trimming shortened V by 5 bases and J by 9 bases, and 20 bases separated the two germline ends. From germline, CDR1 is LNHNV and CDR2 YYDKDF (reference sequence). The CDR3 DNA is TGTGCCACCAGCCGGGGACAATGGGGTTCTGGTGAGCAGTTCTTC. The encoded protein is CATSRGQWGSGEQFF.

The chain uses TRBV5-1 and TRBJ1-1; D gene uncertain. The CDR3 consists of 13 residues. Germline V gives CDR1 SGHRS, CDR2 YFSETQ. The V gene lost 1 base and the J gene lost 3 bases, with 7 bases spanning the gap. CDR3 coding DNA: TGCGCCAGCAGCTTGTTCCGGGACACTGAAGCTTTCTTT. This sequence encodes CASSLFRDTEAFF.

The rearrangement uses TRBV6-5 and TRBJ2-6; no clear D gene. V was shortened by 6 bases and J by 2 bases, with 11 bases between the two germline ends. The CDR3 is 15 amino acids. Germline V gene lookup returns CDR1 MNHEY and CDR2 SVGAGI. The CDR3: CASSPPDAGANVLTF. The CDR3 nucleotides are TGTGCCAGCAGCCCCCCAGATGCTGGGGCCAACGTCCTGACTTTC.

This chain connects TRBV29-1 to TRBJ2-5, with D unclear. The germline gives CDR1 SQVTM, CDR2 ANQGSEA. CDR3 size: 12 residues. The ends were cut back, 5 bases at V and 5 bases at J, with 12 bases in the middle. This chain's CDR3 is CSVWSPAETQYF. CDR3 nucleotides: TGCAGCGTTTGGTCCCCGGCGGAGACCCAGTACTTC.